Shown below are 23 T cell receptor beta chains from a single sample sequenced in a study of cytomegalovirus exposure and HLA in healthy donors. PCR used 60 Vbeta primers and 13 Jbeta primers. The table came from immunoSEQ multiplex PCR; TCRdb's copy has only in-frame clones and leaves some out. The table lists fewer than 200,000 clones, 70% to 80% of them singletons. Source material: PBMCs. Receptors originate from a man aged 35-49 years in good health and CMV-seronegative.

V is TRBV11-3 and J is TRBJ2-5; D perhaps matches TRBD1 (6 bases). There are 15 residues in the CDR3. Between the trimmed V and J ends, which lost 4 bases and 5 bases, there was a span of 17 bases. Germline V CDR1 and CDR2: SGHNT, YENEEA. The CDR3 spells CASSSRTGRSETQYF. DNA for the CDR3: TGTGCCAGCAGCTCCCGAACAGGGAGATCGGAGACCCAGTACTTC. The whole variable domain, filled in from reference TRBV11-3 and TRBJ2-5, reads EAGVVQSPRYKIIEKKQPVAFWCNPISGHNTLYWYLQNLGQGPELLIRYENEEAVDDSQLPKDRFSAERLKGVDSTLKIQPAELGDSAVYLCASSSRTGRSETQYFGPGTRLLVL.

This clone was recorded a few times. The chain employs TRBV23-1 and TRBJ1-2; unclear D gene. TRBV23-1 is an ORF, with its function uncertain. V was cut by 4 bases and J by 4 bases, with 19 bases left in between. This CDR3 region has 16 residues. The CDR3 is CASSLVKGVKVYGYTF. The CDR3 DNA reads TGCGCCAGCAGTCTCGTAAAGGGAGTTAAAGTCTATGGCTACACCTTC.

The gene calls are TRBV7-2 and TRBJ1-1, with a possible D match to TRBD1 (6 bases). This CDR3 region has 14 residues. Germline CDR1 is SGHTA and CDR2 is FQGNSA. V gave up 1 base and J gave up 5 bases, with 11 bases separating them. In nucleotides, the CDR3 is TGTGCCAGCAGCTTAGTCCACCAGGGGACTGAAGCTTTCTTT. The encoded protein is CASSLVHQGTEAFF.

The J gene is TRBJ2-5, the V gene TRBV7-2; 7 bases agree with TRBD1. CDR1 is SGHTA and CDR2 is FQGNSA in the germline V gene. V lost 5 bases to trimming and J lost 4 bases; unmatched junction nucleotides: 7. The CDR3 covers 14 residues. The CDR3 protein is CASSETGVGETQYF. CDR3 nucleotide sequence: TGTGCCAGCAGCGAAACAGGGGTGGGAGAGACCCAGTACTTC. The entire variable domain, with the rest obtained from reference TRBV7-2 and TRBJ2-5, is as follows: GAGVSQSPSNKVTEKGKDVELRCDPISGHTALYWYRQSLGQGLEFLIYFQGNSAPDKSGLPSDRFSAERTGGSVSTLTIQRTQQEDSAVYLCASSETGVGETQYFGPGTRLLVL.

This chain uses TRBV11-3 with TRBJ1-1; D is undetermined. Germline assignment: CDR1 SGHNT and CDR2 YENEEA. The CDR3 contains 14 residues. With 3 bases removed from V and 2 bases from J, the gap between germline ends came to 10 bases. CDR3 protein: CASSFGQINTEAFF. As DNA, the CDR3 is TGTGCCAGCAGCTTTGGGCAGATTAACACTGAAGCTTTCTTT.

This clone was picked up a small number of times. The chain uses TRBV19 and TRBJ1-2, with 10 bases fitting TRBD1. The V gene end was trimmed by 7 bases and the J gene end by 4 bases; junction bases not matched to a gene: 6. The CDR3 length is 14 residues. Germline V gene data show CDR1 as LNHDA and CDR2 as SQIVND (reference sequence). The CDR3 sequence: CASTGTGVSYGYTF. The CDR3 nucleotides read TGTGCCAGTACCGGGACAGGGGTGTCCTATGGCTACACCTTC.

The chain combines TRBV7-9 with TRBJ1-1, with 7 bases matching TRBD1. There are 12 residues in the CDR3. Germline assignment: CDR1 SEHNR and CDR2 FQNEAQ (reference sequence). Unmatched junction bases numbered 4, after V lost 5 bases and J lost 7 bases. This CDR3 reads CASSVGTVEAFF. The CDR3 nucleotides are TGTGCCAGCAGCGTGGGGACAGTTGAAGCTTTCTTT.

The rearrangement links TRBV19 to TRBJ2-3, with 7 bases lining up with TRBD1. The CDR3 loop spans 14 amino acids. Germline V gene sequence: CDR1 LNHDA, CDR2 SQIVND (reference sequence). V lost 5 bases and J lost 0; bases outside the gene matches: 2. The CDR3, as DNA: TGTGCCAGTAGTGTGGACAGGAGCACAGATACGCAGTATTTT. Its translation is CASSVDRSTDTQYF.

The chain combines TRBV19 with TRBJ2-1, with D maybe TRBD2 (6 bases). Germline V lookup: CDR1 LNHDA, CDR2 SQIVND (reference sequence). Trimming took off 4 bases at V and 9 bases at J, with 19 bases between the two ends. The CDR3 totals 15 residues. The CDR3 is CASSRISGGSSEQFF. CDR3 sequence (DNA): TGTGCCAGTAGTAGAATTAGCGGAGGGAGCAGTGAGCAGTTCTTC.

The CDR3 coding sequence is TGCGCCATCCAAGCGGGAGCGTTTGCCTACGAGCAGTACTTC. It encodes CAIQAGAFAYEQYF. The J gene is TRBJ2-7, the V gene TRBV23-1; TRBD2 aligns across 8 bases. TRBV23-1 is treated as an ORF (open reading frame) with a function not yet certain. The V segment lost 10 bases and the J segment 2 bases; nucleotides outside the gene matches: 10. CDR3 length: 14 residues.

The genes are TRBV2 and TRBJ2-4; 8 bases fit TRBD1. Germline lookup yields CDR1 SNHLY and CDR2 FYNNEI. V dropped 7 bases and J dropped 6; count of bases not matched to a gene: 11. The CDR3 has 15 residues. CDR3 coding DNA: TGTGCCAGCAAGGCCGGGACAGGAGACCCAAACATTCAGTACTTC. Translation: CASKAGTGDPNIQYF.

The rearrangement uses TRBV6-5 and TRBJ2-1; 7 bases line up with TRBD2. The CDR3 is 15 residues long. The junction had 9 bases not matched to a gene; V was cut back by 2 bases and J by 8 bases. Germline V CDR1 and CDR2: MNHEY, SVGAGI. CDR3 in DNA: TGTGCCAGCAGTTACAGTTTCAGTGCGGGAGATGAGCAGTTCTTC. Protein: CASSYSFSAGDEQFF.

V and J are TRBV5-1 and TRBJ1-4; TRBD1 agrees at 7 bases. This CDR3 comprises 14 residues. Germline V gene sequence: CDR1 SGHRS, CDR2 YFSETQ. The junction had 3 bases not matched to a gene; V was cut back by 0 bases and J by 7 bases. The CDR3 DNA reads as TGCGCCAGCAGCTTGGGGGCAGGGGGTGAAAAACTGTTTTTT. Translation: CASSLGAGGEKLFF.

This clone was observed a few times. The rearrangement links TRBV7-2 to TRBJ2-5; D is perhaps TRBD1 (6 bases). CDR1 and CDR2 (germline): SGHTA, FQGNSA. This CDR3 has 15 residues. Trimming removed 8 bases from V and 1 base from J, with 17 bases in between. The CDR3 nucleotides are TGTGCCAGCGCGACTTTGGCCAGGGGCCAAGAGACCCAGTACTTC. The encoded protein is CASATLARGQETQYF.

This clone was observed a handful of times. The chain's CDR3 is CASSLVWEGSSEQFF. In nucleotides, the CDR3 is TGCGCCAGCAGCTTGGTATGGGAGGGAAGTAGTGAGCAGTTCTTC. The rearrangement uses TRBV5-1 and TRBJ2-1; 7 nucleotides line up with TRBD2. This CDR3 spans 15 amino acids. Germline CDR1 reads SGHRS; CDR2 reads YFSETQ. With V trimmed by 0 bases and J by 9 bases, 9 bases remained unmatched.

V is TRBV6-5 and J is TRBJ1-1; weak D call: TRBD1 (5 bases). V shed 5 bases and J shed 5 bases, with 15 bases lying between them. Germline V CDR1 and CDR2: MNHEY, SVGAGI. The CDR3 is made up of 14 amino acids. The CDR3 nucleotides are TGTGCCAGCAGTCAGAAGGGGATTAGAACTGAAGCTTTCTTT. Translated: CASSQKGIRTEAFF.

The V gene is TRBV15, the J gene TRBJ2-7, with TRBD1 identical over 8 bases. The CDR3 is 14 residues long. The V gene's germline CDR1 is LNHNV and CDR2 YYDKDF (reference sequence). V trimming: 3 bases; J trimming: 6 bases; junction bases outside the gene matches: 7. The CDR3 sequence: CATSRDRVGLEQYF. CDR3 DNA: TGTGCCACCAGCAGGGACAGGGTCGGGCTCGAGCAGTACTTC. Filled out from reference TRBV15 and TRBJ2-7, the complete variable domain reads DAMVIQNPRYQVTQFGKPVTLSCSQTLNHNVMYWYQQKSSQAPKLLFHYYDKDFNNEADTPDNFQSRRPNTSFCFLDIRSPGLGDTAMYLCATSRDRVGLEQYFGPGTRLTVT.

This chain uses TRBV10-3 with TRBJ2-7; 9 bases align to TRBD1. This CDR3 is 14 amino acids long. Looked up from germline, CDR1 is ENHRY and CDR2 is SYGVKD. Unmatched junction bases numbered 6, after V lost 6 bases and J lost 3 bases. The CDR3 DNA reads TGTGCCATCAGACCGGACAGGGGCGGCTACGAGCAGTACTTC. Protein sequence: CAIRPDRGGYEQYF.

This clone was seen a single time. This chain uses TRBV19 with TRBJ2-7; 9 nucleotides line up with TRBD2. Trimming at V came to 2 bases and at J to 7 bases, leaving 15 bases not matched to a gene. Germline CDR1 LNHDA, CDR2 SQIVND (reference sequence). The CDR3 consists of 17 residues. The CDR3 DNA follows: TGTGCCAGTAGTATACTCGGTGCGGGAGGGCACGGCGGGGAGCAGTACTTC. This sequence encodes CASSILGAGGHGGEQYF.

This sequence joins TRBV25-1 and TRBJ2-1; the D is unclear. This CDR3 has 14 amino acids. Trimming removed 11 bases at V and 0 bases at J, with 14 bases between. Looked up from germline, CDR1 is MGHDK and CDR2 is SYGVNS. In nucleotides, the CDR3 is TGTGCCCTAGTACGACCCCGCTCCTACAATGAGCAGTTCTTC. Its protein product is CALVRPRSYNEQFF.

CDR3 protein: CSARGGPTQYF. The CDR3 DNA reads TGCAGTGCTAGGGGGGGACCCACGCAGTATTTT. V usage is TRBV20-1 and J usage is TRBJ2-3, with D maybe TRBD2 (6 bases). The V and J ends lost 3 bases and 9 bases respectively, with 10 bases between them. The CDR3 is 11 residues long. Per germline, CDR1 DFQATT and CDR2 SNEGSKA (reference sequence).

The table lists this clone with a few counts. The CDR3 DNA reads as TGCAGCGTTGAGGGGACAGGAGCCTACGAGCAGTACTTC. It yields the protein CSVEGTGAYEQYF. The rearrangement joins TRBV29-1 to TRBJ2-7, with 8 nucleotides matching TRBD1. CDR3 length equals 13 residues. From germline, CDR1 is SQVTM and CDR2 ANQGSEA. The junction had 3 bases not matched to a gene; V was cut back by 3 bases and J by 2 bases.

Notes on this clone: Other DNA variants within this sample encode the same CDR3. V gene TRBV7-9 combines with J gene TRBJ2-3, with TRBD2 as a possible D gene (5 bases). Trimming removed 3 bases at V and 6 bases at J, with 28 bases between. There are 19 residues in the CDR3. The germline gives CDR1 SEHNR, CDR2 FQNEAQ (reference sequence). The CDR3 DNA is TGTGCCAGCAGCTTGACCAAAGTCAGCGGTTTCGCACGCAACGATACGCAGTATTTT. It specifies CASSLTKVSGFARNDTQYF.